The 21 T cell receptor beta chains below come from one sample, sequenced in a study of blood T cell repertoires in COVID-19. The table came from immunoSEQ multiplex PCR; TCRdb's copy has only in-frame clones and leaves some out. The sample has about 480,000 clones, 70% to 90% seen once. Sequenced: PBMCs or T cells enriched from blood (not recorded which). These TCRs come from a woman between 35 and 50 years old who had recovered from COVID-19.

The rearrangement links TRBV19 to TRBJ1-5, with TRBD1 as a possible D gene (6 bases). The CDR3 has 17 residues. Germline values: CDR1 LNHDA, CDR2 SQIVND (reference sequence). V lost 7 bases, J lost 2 bases, and 21 bases lay in between. The CDR3 nucleotides read TGTGCCAGTACGATCAGGGGTGAATTCCTGGGCAATCAGCCCCAGCATTTT. Its translation: CASTIRGEFLGNQPQHF.

Notes on this clone: The same CDR3 can be traced to other DNA sequences in this sample. V and J are TRBV4-3 and TRBJ1-2; tentative D call: TRBD1 (6 bases). Germline CDR1 LGHNA, CDR2 YSLEER. The V end lost 0 bases, the J end lost 1 base, and 6 bases lay between the germline ends. This CDR3 is 14 amino acids long. The CDR3 sequence is CASSQDRGNYGYTF. The CDR3 DNA is TGCGCCAGCAGCCAAGACAGGGGTAACTATGGCTACACCTTC.

The V gene is TRBV4-1, the J gene TRBJ1-1, with a tentative D call TRBD1 (5 bases). The CDR3 spans 15 residues. CDR1 and CDR2 from the germline V gene are MGHRA and YSYEKL. Trimming shortened V by 0 bases and J by 1 base, and 9 bases separated the two germline ends. The CDR3 region has the DNA TGCGCCAGCAGCCAAGATCGGACACGGAACACTGAAGCTTTCTTT. Translating gives CASSQDRTRNTEAFF.

The chain recombines TRBV5-1 with TRBJ1-1, with 11 bases identical to TRBD1. CDR1 is SGHRS and CDR2 is YFSETQ in the germline V gene. This CDR3 comprises 17 residues. V was pared by 0 bases and J by 4 bases, with 8 bases of the junction left unmatched. The CDR3 DNA sequence: TGCGCCAGCAGCTTGGTACCCCACGGGACAGGGGGCACTGAAGCTTTCTTT. Translation gives CASSLVPHGTGGTEAFF.

The J gene is TRBJ2-5, the V gene TRBV20-1; D possibly corresponds to TRBD2 (5 bases). The CDR3 loop spans 10 amino acids. With 5 bases removed from V and 4 bases from J, the gap between germline ends came to 5 bases. Germline V CDR1 and CDR2: DFQATT, SNEGSKA (reference sequence). The CDR3 bases are TGCAGTGCTGCGGGAGAGACCCAGTACTTC. Its translation is CSAAGETQYF.

The chain combines TRBV9 with TRBJ2-3; TRBD2 agrees at 12 bases. Trimming took 3 bases from V and 4 from J; bases not matched to a gene: 6. The CDR3 has 16 residues. CDR1 and CDR2 (germline): SGDLS, YYNGEE. The CDR3 bases are TGTGCCAGCAGCGAACAGACTAGCGGGAGCGCAGATACGCAGTATTTT. Translation: CASSEQTSGSADTQYF.

The rearrangement uses TRBV12-3 or TRBV12-4 and TRBJ1-1; D remains ambiguous. V gave up 5 bases and J gave up 4 bases, with 8 bases separating them. The CDR3 spans 12 residues. The CDR3 is CASSLEGTEAFF. In DNA, the CDR3 is TGTGCCAGCAGTCTTGAGGGCACTGAAGCTTTCTTT.

The chain employs TRBV5-1 and TRBJ1-1; 8 bases fit TRBD1. CDR1 is SGHRS and CDR2 is YFSETQ in the germline V gene. The ends lost 3 bases at V and 2 bases at J; junction bases unmatched: 6. The CDR3 is 15 residues long. Written as DNA, the CDR3 is TGCGCCAGCAGCTCTCCGGGACAGGCAAACACTGAAGCTTTCTTT. This gives the protein CASSSPGQANTEAFF.

The DNA of the CDR3 is TGTGCCACCAGCGATAGCCGACAGGCCAACACTGAAGCTTTCTTT. It is translated as CATSDSRQANTEAFF. This chain uses TRBV24-1 with TRBJ1-1; TRBD1 might be the D (6 bases). Germline V gene data show CDR1 as KGHDR and CDR2 as SFDVKD. The V end was cut by 7 bases, the J end by 2 bases, with 16 bases between. The length of the CDR3 is 15 residues.

This clone was seen once. The J gene is TRBJ1-4, the V gene TRBV5-8; TRBD1 matches 7 bases. This CDR3 has 15 amino acids. J gave up 8 bases and V 1 base, and 8 bases lay outside the gene matches. Looked up from germline, CDR1 is SGHTS and CDR2 is YDEGEE. The CDR3 region has the DNA TGTGCCAGCAGCTTGAGGGGGGACAGTCGGGAAAAACTGTTTTTT. Encoded protein: CASSLRGDSREKLFF.

This clone was picked up a small number of times. J is TRBJ2-7 and V is TRBV18; 7 bases agree with TRBD1. The CDR3 runs to 15 residues. The trim removed 1 base at V and 5 bases at J, leaving 8 bases unmatched. Germline CDR1 and CDR2: KGHSH and LQKENI. The CDR3 bases are TGTGCCAGCTCACCACGGGTGACAGGGCTGGACGAGCAGTACTTC. It is translated as CASSPRVTGLDEQYF.

This chain connects TRBV24-1 to TRBJ2-1, with 7 bases fitting TRBD2. The CDR3 consists of 16 residues. Trimming removed 3 bases from V and 2 bases from J; junction bases left unmatched: 6. Germline V gene data show CDR1 as KGHDR and CDR2 as SFDVKD. The DNA of the CDR3 is TGTGCCACCAGTGATACCACTAGCGCCGCCTACAATGAGCAGTTCTTC. Its translation is CATSDTTSAAYNEQFF.

The DNA for the CDR3 is TGTGCCAGCAGCCAAGTTGTTCCCGCCTACGAGCAGTACTTC. Amino acids: CASSQVVPAYEQYF. The chain carries TRBV4-2 and TRBJ2-7, with D uncertain. This CDR3 has 14 amino acids. With 1 base removed from V and 2 bases from J, the gap between germline ends came to 9 bases. The V gene's germline CDR1 is LGHNA and CDR2 YNFKEQ.

V and J are TRBV3-1 (or the pseudogene TRBV3-2) and TRBJ2-7, with D possibly being TRBD1 (6 bases). Trimming removed 0 bases at V and 0 bases at J, with 18 bases between. The CDR3 is made up of 18 amino acids. Looked up from germline, CDR1 is LGHDT and CDR2 is YNNKEL (reference sequence). CDR3 bases: TGTGCCAGCAGCCAAGAAGACCTCGGCAGGGGCCCCTCCTACGAGCAGTACTTC. Its translation is CASSQEDLGRGPSYEQYF.

The chain uses TRBV11-3 and TRBJ2-1; D is possibly TRBD2 (5 bases). Germline V gives CDR1 SGHNT, CDR2 YENEEA. The CDR3 length is 13 residues. Trimming pared 4 bases from V and 6 bases from J, leaving 10 bases between. CDR3 amino acids: CASSSGSGNEQFF. The CDR3, as DNA: TGTGCCAGCAGCTCGGGGTCAGGCAATGAGCAGTTCTTC. Together with reference TRBV11-3 and TRBJ2-1, the CDR3 gives the full variable domain: EAGVVQSPRYKIIEKKQPVAFWCNPISGHNTLYWYLQNLGQGPELLIRYENEEAVDDSQLPKDRFSAERLKGVDSTLKIQPAELGDSAVYLCASSSGSGNEQFFGPGTRLTVL.

The rearrangement links TRBV30 to TRBJ2-7, with 8 bases that match TRBD1. The CDR3 is 14 amino acids. CDR1 is GTSNPN and CDR2 is SVGIG in the germline V gene (reference sequence). Unmatched junction bases numbered 5, after V lost 2 bases and J lost 2 bases. CDR3 sequence (DNA): TGTGCCTGGAGTAGAGGGACAGGACCCTACGAGCAGTACTTC. Translated, it gives CAWSRGTGPYEQYF.

This sequence joins TRBV14 and TRBJ1-2; 10 bases align to TRBD1. V lost 2 bases, J lost 8 bases, and 8 bases stayed unmatched. Germline V gene data show CDR1 as SGHDN and CDR2 as FVKESK. CDR3 length: 15 amino acids. In nucleotides, the CDR3 is TGTGCCAGCAGCCAACCCGGGACAGGGGATTTCGGCTACACCTTC. Protein product: CASSQPGTGDFGYTF.

CDR3 region: CASSWDSNTEAFF. The CDR3 DNA sequence: TGTGCCAGCAGTTGGGACAGCAACACTGAAGCTTTCTTT. The chain combines TRBV7-9 with TRBJ1-1; 7 nucleotides line up with TRBD1. Per germline, CDR1 SEHNR and CDR2 FQNEAQ (reference sequence). CDR3 size: 13 residues. V shed 6 bases and J 2 bases; nucleotides not matched to a gene: 3. The entire variable domain, with the rest obtained from reference TRBV7-9 and TRBJ1-1, is as follows: DTGVSQNPRHKITKRGQNVTFRCDPISEHNRLYWYRQTLGQGPEFLTYFQNEAQLEKSRLLSDRFSAERPKGSFSTLEIQRTEQGDSAMYLCASSWDSNTEAFFGQGTRLTVV.

The chain uses TRBV7-8 and TRBJ1-5; D gene unclear. Trimming cost V 3 bases and J 5 bases, with 14 bases left between them. Germline loops: CDR1 SGHVS, CDR2 FQNEAQ. This CDR3 contains 15 residues. CDR3 sequence reads: CASSFAGLGDQPQHF. The CDR3 coding sequence is TGTGCCAGCAGCTTTGCAGGACTCGGGGATCAGCCCCAGCATTTT.

The CDR3 here is CASSHEGGSKNIQYF. CDR3 nucleotides: TGTGCCAGCAGCCATGAGGGGGGGTCCAAAAACATTCAGTACTTC. The chain combines TRBV3-1 (or the pseudogene TRBV3-2) with TRBJ2-4; D is perhaps TRBD2 (7 bases). V lost 3 bases to trimming and J lost 2 bases, with 11 bases between them. Germline assignment: CDR1 LGHDT and CDR2 YNNKEL (reference sequence). CDR3 size: 15 residues.

The DNA for the CDR3 is TGCAGTGCAAAAACGGAAGAGACCCAGTACTTC. Its translation is CSAKTEETQYF. The chain employs TRBV20-1 and TRBJ2-5; D gene uncertain. The CDR3 has 11 residues. Trimming shortened V by 6 bases and J by 3 bases, and 8 bases separated the two germline ends. Germline V CDR1 and CDR2: DFQATT, SNEGSKA (reference sequence).